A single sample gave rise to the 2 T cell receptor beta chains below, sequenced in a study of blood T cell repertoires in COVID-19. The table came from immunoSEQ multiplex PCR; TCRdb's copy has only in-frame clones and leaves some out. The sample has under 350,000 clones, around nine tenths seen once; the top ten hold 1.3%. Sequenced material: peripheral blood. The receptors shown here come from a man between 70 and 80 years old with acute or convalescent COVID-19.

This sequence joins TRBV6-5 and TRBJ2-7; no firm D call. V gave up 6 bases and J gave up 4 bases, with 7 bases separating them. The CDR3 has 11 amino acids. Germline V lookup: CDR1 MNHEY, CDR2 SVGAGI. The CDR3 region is CASRQAYEQYF. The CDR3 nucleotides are TGTGCCAGCAGGCAAGCATACGAGCAGTACTTC.

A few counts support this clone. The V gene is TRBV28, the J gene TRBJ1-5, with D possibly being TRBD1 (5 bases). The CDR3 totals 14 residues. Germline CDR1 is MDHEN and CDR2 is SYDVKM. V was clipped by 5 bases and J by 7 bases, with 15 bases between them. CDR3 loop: CASSKPGLGQPQHF. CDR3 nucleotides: TGTGCCAGCAGTAAGCCAGGGTTGGGGCAGCCCCAGCATTTT.